The 26 T cell receptor beta chains given below trace back to one sample, sequenced in a study of cytomegalovirus exposure and HLA in healthy donors. 13 Jbeta primers and 60 Vbeta primers were used for the PCR. This table comes from immunoSEQ multiplex PCR, and its TCRdb copy is limited to in-frame clones, with some not included. The sample lists about 110,000 clones, roughly 80% occurring once. The specimen was PBMCs. The origin of the receptors is a female donor in good health and CMV-seropositive.

There are a few counts of this clone. CDR3 DNA: TGCGCCAGCAGCTTGGCGGGAGTCCAGTACTTC. Protein product: CASSLAGVQYF. This rearrangement joins TRBV5-1 to TRBJ2-7, with a possible D match to TRBD2 (6 bases). V was cut by 0 bases and J by 10 bases, with 8 bases left in between. CDR1 is SGHRS and CDR2 is YFSETQ in the germline V gene. The CDR3 length is 11 residues.

Only a few counts were recorded for this clone. The chain recombines TRBV19 with TRBJ2-1; a possible D gene is TRBD2 (7 bases). This CDR3 contains 18 residues. Germline-derived CDR1 and CDR2 are LNHDA and SQIVND (reference sequence). The V gene lost 3 bases and the J gene lost 0 bases, with 18 bases spanning the gap. CDR3 residues: CASSIGTGGSASYNEQFF. The CDR3 region has the DNA TGTGCCAGTAGTATCGGGACGGGGGGCTCGGCCTCCTACAATGAGCAGTTCTTC.

The chain links TRBV2 to TRBJ2-5, with unresolved D. Germline values: CDR1 SNHLY, CDR2 FYNNEI. Trimming removed 8 bases at V and 3 bases at J, with 4 bases between. CDR3 length: 10 amino acids. CDR3 sequence reads: CASLEETQYF. CDR3 in DNA: TGTGCCAGCCTTGAAGAGACCCAGTACTTC.

The V and J genes are TRBV5-1 and TRBJ2-1; TRBD2 agrees at 13 bases. This CDR3 has 16 amino acids. CDR1 is SGHRS and CDR2 is YFSETQ in the germline V gene. J gave up 4 bases and V 4 bases, and 5 bases lay outside the gene matches. In nucleotides, the CDR3 is TGCGCCAGCAGCCAACTAGCGGGGGGGCTATACAATGAGCAGTTCTTC. It encodes CASSQLAGGLYNEQFF. Full variable domain (remainder filled in from reference TRBV5-1 and TRBJ2-1): KAGVTQTPRYLIKTRGQQVTLSCSPISGHRSVSWYQQTPGQGLQFLFEYFSETQRNKGNFPGRFSGRQFSNSRSEMNVSTLELGDSALYLCASSQLAGGLYNEQFFGPGTRLTVL.

This clone was observed once. The gene calls are TRBV7-6 and TRBJ2-3; D remains unclear. Germline CDR1 is SGHVS and CDR2 is FNYEAQ. This CDR3 is built from 13 residues. V was trimmed by 8 bases and J by 2 bases, leaving 11 bases between them. CDR3 sequence (DNA): TGTGCCAGCTCACGACTGAACACAGATACGCAGTATTTT. This translates into CASSRLNTDTQYF.

This clone appeared a few times. The rearrangement joins TRBV6-1 to TRBJ1-5; D remains unclear. Germline V lookup: CDR1 MNHNS, CDR2 SASEGT. This CDR3 region has 13 residues. Trimming stripped 10 bases from V and 3 bases from J, with 13 bases between. The CDR3 DNA reads as TGTGCCACCCAACGGGATTTCAATCAGCCCCAGCATTTT. It yields the protein CATQRDFNQPQHF.

V and J are TRBV4-1 and TRBJ2-7; 11 positions match TRBD2. With 5 bases clipped from V and 2 bases from J, the junction kept 5 bases outside the gene matches. Germline V gives CDR1 MGHRA, CDR2 YSYEKL. The CDR3 totals 15 residues. The CDR3 is CASSKTSGGTYEQYF. The DNA of the CDR3 is TGCGCCAGCAGCAAAACTAGCGGGGGTACCTACGAGCAGTACTTC.

This chain joins TRBV10-3 and TRBJ2-7; D may be TRBD2 (6 bases). The CDR3 length is 15 residues. V lost 6 bases, J lost 4 bases, and 19 bases lay in between. Germline V lookup: CDR1 ENHRY, CDR2 SYGVKD. In DNA, the CDR3 is TGTGCCATCAGCGAAGGGGTCGGGACTCGGTACGAGCAGTACTTC. Translation gives CAISEGVGTRYEQYF.

This chain uses TRBV28 with TRBJ2-1, with TRBD1 matching 8 bases. Germline-derived CDR1 and CDR2 are MDHEN and SYDVKM. The CDR3 extends over 16 amino acids. The trim removed 1 base at V and 10 bases at J, leaving 12 bases unmatched. The CDR3 coding sequence is TGTGCCAGCAGTTTATCCGGACAGGGAAGGTTTGGAGAGCAGTTCTTC. Its protein is CASSLSGQGRFGEQFF.

V is TRBV10-3 and J is TRBJ1-2, with 8 bases aligning to TRBD1. This CDR3 has 12 amino acids. The junction had 1 base not matched to a gene; V was cut back by 8 bases and J by 2 bases. Per germline, CDR1 ENHRY and CDR2 SYGVKD. CDR3 sequence: CAIRDRNYGYTF. The DNA for the CDR3 is TGTGCCATCCGGGACAGGAACTATGGCTACACCTTC.

The chain employs TRBV4-2 and TRBJ2-3; D may be TRBD1 (5 bases). CDR3 size: 17 residues. CDR1 and CDR2 from the germline V gene are LGHNA and YNFKEQ. V lost 4 bases, J lost 1 base, and 18 bases lay in between. CDR3 region: CASSRTSTGSGTDTQYF. CDR3 DNA sequence: TGTGCCAGCAGCCGAACCAGCACAGGATCTGGCACAGATACGCAGTATTTT.

The V gene is TRBV25-1, the J gene TRBJ1-3, with D perhaps matching TRBD1 (5 bases). CDR3 length: 15 residues. V was trimmed by 5 bases and J by 0 bases, leaving 11 bases between them. Germline values: CDR1 MGHDK, CDR2 SYGVNS. The CDR3 region is CASSRGTVSGNTIYF. The CDR3 DNA reads TGTGCCAGCAGTAGGGGAACAGTCTCTGGAAACACCATATATTTT.

The rearrangement joins TRBV15 to TRBJ2-1; 9 bases line up with TRBD2. V was clipped by 1 base and J by 7 bases; unmatched bases: 20. Germline CDR1 reads LNHNV; CDR2 reads YYDKDF (reference sequence). The CDR3 runs to 20 residues. Written as DNA, the CDR3 is TGTGCCACCAGCAGAGTTTTGGGGCGGGGGGGCGAAAACAACCTTAATGAGCAGTTCTTC. Protein: CATSRVLGRGGENNLNEQFF.

This clone showed up just a few times. The chain employs TRBV27 and TRBJ1-3; TRBD1 agrees at 7 bases. With V trimmed by 5 bases and J by 0 bases, 7 bases remained unmatched. This CDR3 is 16 amino acids long. Germline assignment: CDR1 MNHEY and CDR2 SMNVEV (reference sequence). The CDR3 sequence is CASSLRGSGSGNTIYF. Here the CDR3 DNA reads TGTGCCAGCAGTCTCAGGGGGTCCGGCTCTGGAAACACCATATATTTT.

This chain links TRBV2 with TRBJ1-5; no clear D gene. Germline CDR1 reads SNHLY; CDR2 reads FYNNEI. V lost 6 bases to trimming and J lost 5 bases, with 14 bases between them. This CDR3 is 14 amino acids long. DNA of the CDR3: TGTGCCAGCAGGGTAAGCTCGATCGATCAGCCCCAGCATTTT. It translates to CASRVSSIDQPQHF.

The genes are TRBV6-1 and TRBJ1-2, with TRBD1 matching 7 bases. Germline CDR1 MNHNS, CDR2 SASEGT. J gave up 4 bases and V 0 bases, and 5 bases lay outside the gene matches. There are 15 residues in the CDR3. The CDR3 DNA is TGTGCCAGCAGTGAAGCGGACAGGTCGAGCTATGGCTACACCTTC. As protein: CASSEADRSSYGYTF.

This chain connects TRBV7-8 to TRBJ2-7, with a weak D call TRBD2 (6 bases). Germline-derived CDR1 and CDR2 are SGHVS and FQNEAQ. V was pared by 5 bases and J by 7 bases, with 21 bases between. The CDR3 sequence is 15 residues long. In DNA, the CDR3 is TGTGCCAGCAGCCGTGAGTTGGGGGGTTCGGGGGAGCAGTACTTC. Translated, it gives CASSRELGGSGEQYF.

The chain carries TRBV7-2 and TRBJ2-7; no clear D gene. Trimming removed 2 bases from V and 3 bases from J, with 11 bases in between. The CDR3 totals 14 residues. Per the germline V gene, CDR1 is SGHTA and CDR2 is FQGNSA. The CDR3 loop reads CASSLLPGGYEQYF. The CDR3 DNA follows: TGTGCCAGCAGCTTACTCCCCGGTGGCTACGAGCAGTACTTC.

V usage is TRBV18 and J usage is TRBJ2-7; possible D gene TRBD2, 5 bases. This CDR3 comprises 13 residues. Germline-derived CDR1 and CDR2 are KGHSH and LQKENI. V lost 4 bases and J lost 4, with 11 bases in between. CDR3 loop: CASSLGERYEQYF. CDR3 in DNA: TGTGCCAGCTCACTCGGGGAGCGGTACGAGCAGTACTTC. Drawing the rest from reference TRBV18 and TRBJ2-7, the complete variable domain is NAGVMQNPRHLVRRRGQEARLRCSPMKGHSHVYWYRQLPEEGLKFMVYLQKENIIDESGMPKERFSAEFPKEGPSILRIQQVVRGDSAAYFCASSLGERYEQYFGPGTRLTVT.

This sequence joins TRBV7-9 and TRBJ2-2, with 11 bases aligning to TRBD2. Per the germline V gene, CDR1 is SEHNR and CDR2 is FQNEAQ (reference sequence). V was clipped by 4 bases and J by 6 bases; unmatched bases: 13. CDR3 length: 18 amino acids. The CDR3 sequence: CASSSFSLAGVVPGELFF. Written as DNA, the CDR3 is TGTGCCAGCAGCTCCTTTTCACTAGCGGGAGTTGTGCCCGGGGAGCTGTTTTTT. Filled out from reference TRBV7-9 and TRBJ2-2, the complete variable domain reads DTGVSQNPRHKITKRGQNVTFRCDPISEHNRLYWYRQTLGQGPEFLTYFQNEAQLEKSRLLSDRFSAERPKGSFSTLEIQRTEQGDSAMYLCASSSFSLAGVVPGELFFGEGSRLTVL.

In this sample, this clone turned up once. In DNA form, the CDR3 reads TGTGCCAGCAGTTACCAGACAGGGTTCGGGGAAAAACTGTTTTTT. Translated, it gives CASSYQTGFGEKLFF. The chain recombines TRBV6-5 with TRBJ1-4; the match to TRBD1 covers 7 bases. V lost 2 bases, J lost 8 bases, and 8 bases stayed unmatched. Germline values: CDR1 MNHEY, CDR2 SVGAGI. CDR3 length equals 15 residues.

J is TRBJ2-1 and V is TRBV9; 7 bases fit TRBD2. The V and J ends lost 4 bases and 3 bases, in that order; junction bases with no gene match: 13. Germline V gives CDR1 SGDLS, CDR2 YYNGEE. The CDR3 sequence is 17 residues long. DNA of the CDR3: TGTGCCAGCAGCCCCGAGGGAGGGAGGAGACTCTACAATGAGCAGTTCTTC. It is translated as CASSPEGGRRLYNEQFF.

The V gene is TRBV5-4, the J gene TRBJ2-7; 9 bases align to TRBD1. After removal of 3 bases from V and 7 bases from J, the junction contained 2 bases not matched to a gene. CDR1 and CDR2 (germline): SGHNT, YYREEE (reference sequence). This CDR3 region has 12 residues. Here the CDR3 DNA reads TGTGCCAGCAGCTCGACAGGGGGAGAGCAGTACTTC. Translating gives CASSSTGGEQYF. Combining the CDR3 with reference TRBV5-4 and TRBJ2-7 gives the whole variable domain ETGVTQSPTHLIKTRGQQVTLRCSSQSGHNTVSWYQQALGQGPQFIFQYYREEENGRGNFPPRFSGLQFPNYSSELNVNALELDDSALYLCASSSTGGEQYFGPGTRLTVT.

The chain recombines TRBV7-8 with TRBJ1-1; possible D gene TRBD1, 6 bases. Germline assignment: CDR1 SGHVS and CDR2 FQNEAQ. This CDR3 region has 16 residues. Trimming took 6 bases from V and 4 from J, leaving 21 bases between them. The DNA for the CDR3 is TGTGCCAGCAGATCAAGGGGGGGGCGGGGGGTCACTGAAGCTTTCTTT. This sequence encodes CASRSRGGRGVTEAFF.

In this sample, this clone turned up once. The chain combines TRBV30 with TRBJ2-1; possible D gene TRBD2, 7 bases. This CDR3 region has 14 residues. With 3 bases removed from V and 3 bases from J, the gap between germline ends came to 12 bases. The germline V gene encodes CDR1 GTSNPN and CDR2 SVGIG (reference sequence). This chain's CDR3 is CAWSGGQGYNEQFF. The CDR3 DNA reads as TGTGCCTGGAGCGGGGGGCAAGGCTACAATGAGCAGTTCTTC.

V gene TRBV19 combines with J gene TRBJ1-4; 7 bases are a match to TRBD1. Trimming removed 1 base from V and 7 bases from J; junction bases left unmatched: 6. CDR1 is LNHDA and CDR2 is SQIVND in the germline V gene (reference sequence). The CDR3 totals 15 residues. In nucleotides, the CDR3 is TGTGCCAGTAGTATAGTCGGCAGGGGGAGTGAAAAACTGTTTTTT. Its protein product is CASSIVGRGSEKLFF.